What follows are 14 T cell receptor beta chains derived from one specimen sequenced in a study of graft-versus-host responses after intestinal transplantation. Antigen specificity for these receptors is unknown. The repertoire was sequenced with immunoSEQ multiplex PCR; TCRdb's copy has only in-frame clones and lacks some. The data show about 120,000 clones, roughly 96% seen once. The sample consisted of unstimulated CD8+ T cells sorted from spleen or lymph node cells, taken before intestinal transplant. The receptors originated from a human donor who received an intestinal transplant.

The rearrangement joins TRBV6-5 to TRBJ2-5, with D perhaps matching TRBD1 (6 bases). Germline CDR1 MNHEY, CDR2 SVGAGI. This CDR3 spans 15 amino acids. Trimming took off 1 base at V and 2 bases at J, with 11 bases between the two ends. DNA of the CDR3: TGTGCCAGCAGTTACTTCGGGACAAATCAAGAGACCCAGTACTTC. Residues: CASSYFGTNQETQYF.

This chain joins TRBV5-6 and TRBJ2-1; D is possibly TRBD2 (6 bases). The CDR3 has 15 residues. Trimming left V 0 bases short and J 1 base short, with 8 bases between. Germline lookup yields CDR1 SGHDT and CDR2 YYEEEE. The CDR3 spells CASSLEAGSYNEQFF. The DNA for the CDR3 is TGTGCCAGCAGCTTGGAAGCGGGTTCCTACAATGAGCAGTTCTTC.

The chain links TRBV4-2 to TRBJ2-7, with 11 bases lining up with TRBD2. The V gene's germline CDR1 is LGHNA and CDR2 YNFKEQ. The J segment lost 3 bases and the V segment lost 0 bases, leaving 7 bases of the junction unmatched. The CDR3 runs 17 residues. CDR3 DNA: TGTGCCAGCAGCCAAGAACCCGGGACTAGCGGATTCTACGAGCAGTACTTC. Its translation: CASSQEPGTSGFYEQYF.

The chain carries TRBV11-2 and TRBJ1-3; TRBD1 agrees at 11 bases. Germline lookup yields CDR1 SGHAT and CDR2 FQNNGV. The trim removed 6 bases at V and 4 bases at J, leaving 8 bases unmatched. CDR3 length: 16 residues. CDR3 in amino acids: CASSPPGTGGGNTIYF. The DNA of the CDR3 is TGTGCCAGCAGTCCCCCCGGGACAGGGGGAGGAAACACCATATATTTT.

This clone has a single count. The chain uses TRBV7-3 and TRBJ1-1; 8 bases align to TRBD1. This CDR3 has 13 residues. Per the germline V gene, CDR1 is SGHTA and CDR2 is FQGTGA. The junction had 4 bases not matched to a gene; V was cut back by 5 bases and J by 5 bases. CDR3 loop: CASSDRTGTEAFF. DNA of the CDR3: TGTGCCAGCAGCGATAGGACAGGGACTGAAGCTTTCTTT.

The J gene is TRBJ2-2, the V gene TRBV6-5, with D unclear. Trimming removed 7 bases at V and 6 bases at J, with 6 bases between. This CDR3 contains 11 residues. CDR1 is MNHEY, CDR2 SVGAGI, per germline. CDR3 sequence reads: CASTESGELFF. DNA of the CDR3: TGTGCCAGCACCGAGTCCGGGGAGCTGTTTTTT.

The sample holds a few counts of this clone. This chain connects TRBV5-6 to TRBJ2-3, with TRBD1 matching over 8 bases. The CDR3 consists of 15 residues. Trimming removed 4 bases from V and 5 bases from J; junction bases left unmatched: 9. Per the germline V gene, CDR1 is SGHDT and CDR2 is YYEEEE. The CDR3 here is CASSLAGGALDTQYF. The CDR3 nucleotides read TGTGCCAGCAGCCTGGCAGGGGGCGCTCTAGATACGCAGTATTTT.

This chain uses TRBV5-6 with TRBJ2-7; D call uncertain. The ends were cut back, 0 bases at V and 6 bases at J, with 10 bases in the middle. CDR1 is SGHDT and CDR2 is YYEEEE in the germline V gene. The CDR3 totals 13 residues. Here the CDR3 reads CASSLGTIPEQYF. CDR3 nucleotide sequence: TGTGCCAGCAGCTTGGGGACGATACCCGAGCAGTACTTC.

The chain combines TRBV6-5 with TRBJ2-5; weak D call: TRBD2 (7 bases). The CDR3 is 15 amino acids. Germline V gene sequence: CDR1 MNHEY, CDR2 SVGAGI. Trimming removed 6 bases from V and 2 bases from J, with 16 bases in between. The CDR3: CASSLTGGRQETQYF. The CDR3 DNA sequence: TGTGCCAGCAGCCTTACGGGGGGCCGGCAAGAGACCCAGTACTTC.

The V and J genes are TRBV2 and TRBJ2-3, with D possibly being TRBD2 (6 bases). V lost 3 bases, J lost 1 base, and 14 bases lay in between. The CDR3 has 16 residues. CDR1 is SNHLY, CDR2 FYNNEI, per germline. The CDR3 sequence is CASSDLGGMGTDTQYF. The CDR3 bases are TGTGCCAGCAGTGATTTGGGGGGAATGGGCACAGATACGCAGTATTTT.

V gene TRBV20-1 combines with J gene TRBJ2-1, with D perhaps matching TRBD1 (5 bases). Trimming shortened V by 6 bases and J by 8 bases, and 11 bases separated the two germline ends. Germline CDR1 reads DFQATT; CDR2 reads SNEGSKA (reference sequence). The CDR3 runs to 11 residues. CDR3 region: CSATQGYEQFF. The CDR3 DNA follows: TGCAGTGCCACCCAGGGCTATGAGCAGTTCTTC.

A note on this clone: Other DNA sequences in this specimen translate into the identical CDR3. The gene calls are TRBV7-9 and TRBJ2-7; the D is unclear. The ends were cut back, 5 bases at V and 2 bases at J, with 4 bases in the middle. CDR3 length: 11 amino acids. Germline V gene data show CDR1 as SEHNR and CDR2 as FQNEAQ (reference sequence). The CDR3 spells CASSHTYEQYF. As DNA, the CDR3 is TGTGCCAGCAGCCACACCTACGAGCAGTACTTC.

The V gene is TRBV9, the J gene TRBJ2-1; 10 bases are a match to TRBD2. The V segment lost 4 bases and the J segment 3 bases; nucleotides outside the gene matches: 10. The CDR3 contains 17 residues. Germline CDR1 SGDLS, CDR2 YYNGEE. DNA for the CDR3: TGTGCCAGCAGCCCGTCAGCGGGAGGGCCGGGCTACAATGAGCAGTTCTTC. It translates to CASSPSAGGPGYNEQFF.

With regard to this clone: Other DNA variants within this sample encode the same CDR3. The chain recombines TRBV28 with TRBJ2-1; D ambiguous. V shed 1 base and J shed 4 bases, with 5 bases lying between them. The CDR3 runs 13 residues. Germline V gene sequence: CDR1 MDHEN, CDR2 SYDVKM. CDR3 in amino acids: CASSLSPYNEQFF. As DNA, the CDR3 is TGTGCCAGCAGTTTATCCCCATACAATGAGCAGTTCTTC. Drawing the rest from reference TRBV28 and TRBJ2-1, the complete variable domain is DVKVTQSSRYLVKRTGEKVFLECVQDMDHENMFWYRQDPGLGLRLIYFSYDVKMKEKGDIPEGYSVSREKKERFSLILESASTNQTSMYLCASSLSPYNEQFFGPGTRLTVL.